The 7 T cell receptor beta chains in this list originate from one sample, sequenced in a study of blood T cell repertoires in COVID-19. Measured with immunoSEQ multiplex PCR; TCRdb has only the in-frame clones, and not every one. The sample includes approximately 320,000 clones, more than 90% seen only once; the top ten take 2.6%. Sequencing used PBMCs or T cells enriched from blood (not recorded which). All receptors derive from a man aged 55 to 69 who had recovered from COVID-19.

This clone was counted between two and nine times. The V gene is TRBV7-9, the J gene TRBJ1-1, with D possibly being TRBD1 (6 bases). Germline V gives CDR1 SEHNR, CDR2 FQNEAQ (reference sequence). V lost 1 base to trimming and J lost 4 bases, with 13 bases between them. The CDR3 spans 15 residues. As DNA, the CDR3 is TGTGCCAGCAGCTTAGGGTTAACAGGGACCACTGAAGCTTTCTTT. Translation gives CASSLGLTGTTEAFF.

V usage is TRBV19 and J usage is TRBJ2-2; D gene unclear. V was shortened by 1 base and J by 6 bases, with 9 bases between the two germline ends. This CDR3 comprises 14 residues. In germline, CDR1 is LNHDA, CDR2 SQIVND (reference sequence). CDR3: CASSIAGVAGELFF. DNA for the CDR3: TGTGCCAGTAGTATAGCAGGTGTAGCCGGGGAGCTGTTTTTT.

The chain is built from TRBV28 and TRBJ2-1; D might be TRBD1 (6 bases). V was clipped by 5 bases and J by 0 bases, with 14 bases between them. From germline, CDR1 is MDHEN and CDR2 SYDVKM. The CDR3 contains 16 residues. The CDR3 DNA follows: TGTGCCAGCAGTCGATGGGACACGAGCTCCTACAATGAGCAGTTCTTC. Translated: CASSRWDTSSYNEQFF.

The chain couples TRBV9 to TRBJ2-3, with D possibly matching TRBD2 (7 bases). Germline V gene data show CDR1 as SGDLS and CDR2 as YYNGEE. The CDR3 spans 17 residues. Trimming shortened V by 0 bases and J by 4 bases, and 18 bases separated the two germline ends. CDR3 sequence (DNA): TGTGCCAGCAGCGTAGCTCCCTTGGGGGGGCGTGCAGATACGCAGTATTTT. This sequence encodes CASSVAPLGGRADTQYF.

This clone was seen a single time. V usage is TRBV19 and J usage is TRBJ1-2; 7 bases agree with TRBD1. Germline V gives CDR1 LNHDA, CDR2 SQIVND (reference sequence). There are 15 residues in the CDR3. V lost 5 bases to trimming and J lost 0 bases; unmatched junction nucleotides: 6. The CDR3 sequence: CASSRRDRANYGYTF. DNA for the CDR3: TGTGCCAGTAGTCGCCGGGACAGAGCTAACTATGGCTACACCTTC.

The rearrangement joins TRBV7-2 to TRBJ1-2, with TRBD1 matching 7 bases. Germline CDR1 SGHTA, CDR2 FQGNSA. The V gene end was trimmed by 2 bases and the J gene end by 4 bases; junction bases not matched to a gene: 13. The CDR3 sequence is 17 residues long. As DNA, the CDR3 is TGTGCCAGCAGCTTAAGTCCCACAGGGGCCACCTTCTATGGCTACACCTTC. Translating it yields CASSLSPTGATFYGYTF.

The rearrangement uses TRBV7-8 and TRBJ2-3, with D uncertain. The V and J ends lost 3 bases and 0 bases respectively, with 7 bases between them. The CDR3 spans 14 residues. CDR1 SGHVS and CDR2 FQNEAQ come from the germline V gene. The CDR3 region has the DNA TGTGCCAGCAGCTTGGCCACAAGCACAGATACGCAGTATTTT. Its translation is CASSLATSTDTQYF.